The clone carrying this TCR beta chain was found many times. The antigen is not known. Trimming removed 3 bases from V and 3 bases from J, with 21 bases in between. The CDR3 is 17 amino acids. Per germline, CDR1 SGDLS and CDR2 YYNGEE. Thyroid ultrasound and orbital computed tomography, with clinical symptoms and serum thyroxine and TRAb, informed diagnoses. Amplification targeted TCR beta CDR3 regions from RNA transcripts. With the HTBI primer set, the TCR CDR3 went through a first round of RT-PCR. TCRdb redid the calling of the multiplex PCR reads with MiXCR, one entry per CDR3 protein. The table includes nearly 600,000 distinct CDR3 sequences, around 14% detected once. The data were obtained in a study of T cells in Graves' hyperthyroidism and ophthalmopathy. Findings and caveats of the study: Stable hyperthyroidism and ophthalmopathy were separated using 13 V-J signatures. The majority of expanded thyroid clonotypes above 0.001 also appeared in blood.

This sequence originates from a woman aged 18-30 years with Graves' ophthalmopathy. Material for sequencing was blood. V is TRBV9 and J is TRBJ1-1, with TRBD1 as a possible D gene (5 bases). The CDR3 region is CASSADGATRRYTEAFF. The CDR3, as DNA: TGTGCCAGCAGCGCCGACGGGGCCACACGACGGTACACTGAAGCTTTCTTT.